The 15 T cell receptor beta chains below come from one sample, sequenced in a study of blood T cell repertoires in COVID-19. Using immunoSEQ multiplex PCR, the repertoire was profiled, and TCRdb retains in-frame clones only, with some absent. The table has some 78,000 clones, roughly 85% seen once. The sequenced sample consisted of peripheral blood. The receptors originated from a woman of 80 years or more with active or convalescent COVID-19.

The chain has TRBV3-1 (or the pseudogene TRBV3-2) and TRBJ2-5, with 8 bases aligning to TRBD1. CDR1 is LGHDT, CDR2 YNNKEL, per germline (reference sequence). V lost 4 bases to trimming and J lost 3 bases; unmatched junction nucleotides: 10. This CDR3 has 16 amino acids. This chain's CDR3 is CASSRDRGQEKETQYF. The CDR3 nucleotides read TGTGCCAGCAGCCGTGACAGGGGACAGGAGAAAGAGACCCAGTACTTC.

The chain joins TRBV5-4 to TRBJ2-3, with 15 bases that match TRBD2. Losses at the gene ends were 4 bases for V and 4 bases for J; bases not matched to a gene: 4. The germline V gene has CDR1 SGHNT and CDR2 YYREEE (reference sequence). The CDR3 totals 16 residues. CDR3 sequence: CASSLRTSGRADTQYF. Here the CDR3 DNA reads TGTGCCAGCAGCCTACGGACTAGCGGGAGGGCAGATACGCAGTATTTT. The complete variable domain, with remaining parts taken from reference TRBV5-4 and TRBJ2-3, reads ETGVTQSPTHLIKTRGQQVTLRCSSQSGHNTVSWYQQALGQGPQFIFQYYREEENGRGNFPPRFSGLQFPNYSSELNVNALELDDSALYLCASSLRTSGRADTQYFGPGTRLTVL.

The chain joins TRBV19 to TRBJ2-3; TRBD2 matches at 14 bases. Germline assignment: CDR1 LNHDA and CDR2 SQIVND (reference sequence). This CDR3 spans 17 amino acids. V lost 6 bases and J lost 1; bases outside the gene matches: 6. The CDR3 region has the DNA TGTGCCAGTAGGGGGGGACTAGCGGGAGACGGCACAGATACGCAGTATTTT. Its protein product is CASRGGLAGDGTDTQYF.

This clone was seen a single time. V is TRBV10-3 and J is TRBJ1-6; 9 nucleotides line up with TRBD1. The CDR3 covers 15 residues. Per germline, CDR1 ENHRY and CDR2 SYGVKD. J was trimmed by 8 bases and V by 5 bases; bases with no gene match: 7. As DNA, the CDR3 is TGTGCCATCAGTAAGGGACAGGGTGGAGATTCACCCCTCCACTTT. Translated: CAISKGQGGDSPLHF.

V gene TRBV14 combines with J gene TRBJ1-6, with TRBD1 identical over 8 bases. Per germline, CDR1 SGHDN and CDR2 FVKESK. There are 14 residues in the CDR3. With V trimmed by 4 bases and J by 7 bases, 3 bases remained unmatched. The CDR3 bases are TGTGCCAGCAGCCTGACAGGGGTGAATTCACCCCTCCACTTT. Translating gives CASSLTGVNSPLHF.

V is TRBV5-6 and J is TRBJ1-2; 8 positions agree with TRBD1. Germline assignment: CDR1 SGHDT and CDR2 YYEEEE. V trimming: 0 bases; J trimming: 0 bases; junction bases outside the gene matches: 4. The CDR3 runs to 16 residues. Here the CDR3 reads CASSLGQGTTNYGYTF. The CDR3 DNA reads TGTGCCAGCAGCTTGGGACAGGGGACTACTAACTATGGCTACACCTTC.

V gene TRBV19 combines with J gene TRBJ2-7; TRBD1 might be the D (6 bases). The CDR3 covers 13 residues. Deletions cut 3 bases from V and 4 bases from J, with 10 bases between. CDR1 LNHDA and CDR2 SQIVND come from the germline V gene (reference sequence). The CDR3 here is CASSIAQGYEQYF. The CDR3 nucleotides read TGTGCCAGTAGTATCGCACAGGGATACGAGCAGTACTTC.

This clone has a single count. The CDR3 here is CASRRQSNQPQHF. The CDR3 DNA reads TGTGCCAGTAGAAGACAGAGCAATCAGCCCCAGCATTTT. V and J are TRBV19 and TRBJ1-5; D perhaps matches TRBD1 (5 bases). Germline V CDR1 and CDR2: LNHDA, SQIVND (reference sequence). The CDR3 consists of 13 residues. The V and J ends lost 6 bases and 1 base respectively, with 7 bases between them. The variable domain in full, with the rest retrieved from reference TRBV19 and TRBJ1-5, is DGGITQSPKYLFRKEGQNVTLSCEQNLNHDAMYWYRQDPGQGLRLIYYSQIVNDFQKGDIAEGYSVSREKKESFPLTVTSAQKNPTAFYLCASRRQSNQPQHFGDGTRLSIL.

CDR3 region: CASSRDPGTPSGNTIYF. The CDR3 DNA sequence: TGCGCCAGCAGCCGTGATCCTGGGACACCCTCTGGAAACACCATATATTTT. V gene TRBV4-1 combines with J gene TRBJ1-3; TRBD1 is a possible D gene (6 bases). Germline CDR1 MGHRA, CDR2 YSYEKL. The CDR3 totals 17 residues. V lost 4 bases to trimming and J lost 0 bases, with 16 bases between them.

The genes are TRBV7-2 and TRBJ1-2; D possibly corresponds to TRBD1 (5 bases). The CDR3 extends over 15 amino acids. Germline V CDR1 and CDR2: SGHTA, FQGNSA. Trimming shortened V by 0 bases and J by 7 bases, and 15 bases separated the two germline ends. The CDR3 sequence: CASSLAPQGGGGYTF. The CDR3 bases are TGTGCCAGCAGCTTAGCGCCTCAGGGAGGAGGTGGCTACACCTTC. Full variable domain (remainder filled in from reference TRBV7-2 and TRBJ1-2): GAGVSQSPSNKVTEKGKDVELRCDPISGHTALYWYRQSLGQGLEFLIYFQGNSAPDKSGLPSDRFSAERTGGSVSTLTIQRTQQEDSAVYLCASSLAPQGGGGYTFGSGTRLTVV.

The chain carries TRBV5-1 and TRBJ2-2; 11 nucleotides match TRBD2. The J segment lost 3 bases and the V segment lost 0 bases, leaving 4 bases of the junction unmatched. Germline V gene lookup returns CDR1 SGHRS and CDR2 YFSETQ. The CDR3 sequence is 17 residues long. CDR3 nucleotides: TGCGCCAGCAGCTTGGTGGTAGCGGGAGGGCACACCGGGGAGCTGTTTTTT. This sequence encodes CASSLVVAGGHTGELFF.

This rearrangement joins TRBV5-5 to TRBJ1-3, with a weak D call TRBD1 (5 bases). Trimming cost V 4 bases and J 2 bases, with 10 bases left between them. CDR3 length equals 14 residues. Per the germline V gene, CDR1 is SGHKS and CDR2 is YYEKEE (reference sequence). The CDR3 DNA reads TGTGCCAGCAGCGGGGGGGGTGCTGGAAACACCATATATTTT. Encoded protein: CASSGGGAGNTIYF.

The rearrangement uses TRBV28 and TRBJ2-3; the match to TRBD1 covers 8 bases. The germline V gene has CDR1 MDHEN and CDR2 SYDVKM. CDR3 length equals 15 residues. J gave up 6 bases and V 2 bases, and 7 bases lay outside the gene matches. In nucleotides, the CDR3 is TGTGCCAGCAGTTTAGGTTCAGGGGGCATCGATACGCAGTATTTT. Protein product: CASSLGSGGIDTQYF. Drawing the rest from reference TRBV28 and TRBJ2-3, the complete variable domain is DVKVTQSSRYLVKRTGEKVFLECVQDMDHENMFWYRQDPGLGLRLIYFSYDVKMKEKGDIPEGYSVSREKKERFSLILESASTNQTSMYLCASSLGSGGIDTQYFGPGTRLTVL.

The CDR3 nucleotides read TGTGCCAGCAGCTTAGTGGGACTAGCGGGGGTTCAAGAGACCCAGTACTTC. Residues: CASSLVGLAGVQETQYF. The chain recombines TRBV7-2 with TRBJ2-5, with TRBD2 matching over 14 bases. With 1 base clipped from V and 2 bases from J, the junction kept 3 bases outside the gene matches. The CDR3 sequence is 17 residues long. Germline V CDR1 and CDR2: SGHTA, FQGNSA.

This clone was picked up one time. The chain couples TRBV11-2 to TRBJ2-7; no reliable D call. Deletions cut 5 bases from V and 6 bases from J, with 11 bases between. The CDR3 loop spans 12 amino acids. Germline loops: CDR1 SGHAT, CDR2 FQNNGV. CDR3 coding DNA: TGTGCCAGCAGCCAAACTGGAGTCGAGCAGTACTTC. This gives the protein CASSQTGVEQYF.